A single sample is the source of the 9 T cell receptor beta chains below, sequenced in a study of blood T cell repertoires in COVID-19. Sequencing was performed with immunoSEQ multiplex PCR; in TCRdb, only in-frame clones are kept and a portion is missing. The sample records around 60,000 clones, about 80% being singletons. Sequencing was done on a sample of peripheral blood. The receptors come from a man aged 25-45 years with COVID-19, enrolled during active disease.

Only a few counts were recorded for this clone. V is TRBV18 and J is TRBJ2-7; 7 bases are a match to TRBD2. The CDR3 sequence is 13 residues long. Losses at the gene ends were 3 bases for V and 3 bases for J; bases not matched to a gene: 2. Germline V CDR1 and CDR2: KGHSH, LQKENI. The DNA for the CDR3 is TGTGCCAGCTCACCTGGGGAGGGCTACGAGCAGTACTTC. This encodes CASSPGEGYEQYF.

The chain couples TRBV7-6 to TRBJ1-6, with 7 positions matching TRBD1. With V trimmed by 0 bases and J by 3 bases, 14 bases remained unmatched. Germline assignment: CDR1 SGHVS and CDR2 FNYEAQ. This CDR3 region has 20 residues. Here the CDR3 reads CASSLAQWTGRAIYNSPLHF. Here the CDR3 DNA reads TGTGCCAGCAGCTTAGCACAATGGACAGGCAGGGCGATCTATAATTCACCCCTCCACTTT.

The CDR3 spells CATSRVPGTGINQPQHF. The CDR3 nucleotides are TGTGCCACCAGCAGAGTCCCCGGGACAGGGATCAATCAGCCCCAGCATTTT. V is TRBV15 and J is TRBJ1-5, with 9 bases that match TRBD1. The V segment lost 1 base and the J segment 3 bases; nucleotides outside the gene matches: 7. This CDR3 region has 17 residues. The germline CDR1 and CDR2 sequences are LNHNV and YYDKDF (reference sequence).

This clone has a handful of counts. The chain has TRBV30 and TRBJ1-5; D unresolved. V lost 5 bases, J lost 3 bases, and 14 bases lay in between. There are 14 residues in the CDR3. Germline V gene sequence: CDR1 GTSNPN, CDR2 SVGIG (reference sequence). Written as DNA, the CDR3 is TGTGCCTGGGGAGAGCACTCTTTCAATCAGCCCCAGCATTTT. It is translated as CAWGEHSFNQPQHF.

CDR3 nucleotide sequence: TGTGCCAGCAGTTTTCAGGGGGATCAGCCCCAGCATTTT. Amino acid sequence: CASSFQGDQPQHF. V and J are TRBV12-3 or TRBV12-4 and TRBJ1-5, with 7 nucleotides matching TRBD1. V trimming: 3 bases; J trimming: 5 bases; junction bases outside the gene matches: 1. The CDR3 consists of 13 residues.

The chain joins TRBV6-6 to TRBJ1-2; no firm D call. Per the germline V gene, CDR1 is MNHNY and CDR2 is SVGAGI (reference sequence). The CDR3 has 14 residues. V shed 10 bases and J shed 3 bases, with 18 bases lying between them. As DNA, the CDR3 is TGTGCCACCTGGCCTGGGGAGTTTCACTATGGCTACACCTTC. This translates into CATWPGEFHYGYTF.

The chain employs TRBV6-5 and TRBJ1-4, with D possibly being TRBD1 (6 bases). This CDR3 region has 14 residues. Germline V gene lookup returns CDR1 MNHEY and CDR2 SVGAGI. Deletions cut 7 bases from V and 13 bases from J, with 22 bases between. The CDR3 loop is CASKASPSGATLFF. Here the CDR3 DNA reads TGTGCCAGCAAAGCAAGCCCATCAGGGGCAACACTGTTTTTT.

This clone was counted only a few times. The chain has TRBV5-1 and TRBJ2-1; D not certain. The V gene's germline CDR1 is SGHRS and CDR2 YFSETQ. The V gene lost 4 bases and the J gene lost 10 bases, with 15 bases spanning the gap. This CDR3 comprises 13 residues. This CDR3 reads CASSPSSVREQFF. The CDR3 DNA reads as TGCGCCAGCAGCCCCTCTTCAGTTCGAGAGCAGTTCTTC.

The rearrangement links TRBV6-5 to TRBJ2-5, with 9 bases aligning to TRBD2. V dropped 2 bases and J dropped 1; count of bases not matched to a gene: 2. There are 15 residues in the CDR3. Germline V lookup: CDR1 MNHEY, CDR2 SVGAGI. CDR3 residues: CASSYGAGGQETQYF. CDR3 nucleotide sequence: TGTGCCAGCAGTTACGGAGCGGGGGGCCAAGAGACCCAGTACTTC.